This passage covers 16 T cell receptor beta chains from one sample sequenced in a study of T-cell reconstitution after alpha-beta-depleted transplantation in children. This sample's TCRbeta library carried unique molecular identifier barcodes. TCRdb analysed the PCR reads with MiXCR anew, one entry per CDR3 protein. This table holds 95,000 to 120,000 distinct CDR3 sequences, around 6.4% found once. Here the sequenced sample was PBMCs, mostly from graft donor cells, taken 360 days after TCRalphabeta/CD19-depleted stem cell transplant. Receptor source: a male patient between 2 and 15 years old who had a stem cell transplant for acute lymphoblastic leukemia, so the T cells may come from the graft donor.

This clonotype was detected ten times or more. This CDR3 is CASSQAGWDTDTQYF. CDR3 DNA: TGTGCCAGCAGCCAAGCAGGGTGGGACACAGATACGCAGTATTTT. V gene TRBV14 combines with J gene TRBJ2-3; perhaps TRBD1 as D (5 bases). The CDR3 loop spans 15 amino acids. Germline V gene lookup returns CDR1 SGHDN and CDR2 FVKESK. Trimming shortened V by 1 base and J by 2 bases, and 10 bases separated the two germline ends.

This clonotype was detected ten times or more. The gene calls are TRBV20-1 and TRBJ1-6; perhaps TRBD1 as D (5 bases). The V end was cut by 0 bases, the J end by 12 bases, with 21 bases between. This CDR3 comprises 16 residues. Germline V CDR1 and CDR2: DFQATT, SNEGSKA (reference sequence). The CDR3 loop is CSARDPGGAKGRPLHF. The CDR3, as DNA: TGCAGTGCTAGAGATCCAGGTGGGGCTAAAGGGCGACCCCTCCACTTT.

The chain recombines TRBV5-1 with TRBJ1-1, with D unresolved. Germline CDR1 is SGHRS and CDR2 is YFSETQ. The CDR3 loop spans 13 amino acids. V was pared by 3 bases and J by 1 base, with 7 bases between. This chain's CDR3 is CASSWVANTEAFF. The CDR3 region has the DNA TGCGCCAGCAGCTGGGTTGCGAACACTGAAGCTTTCTTT. The variable domain in full, completed from reference TRBV5-1 and TRBJ1-1, reads KAGVTQTPRYLIKTRGQQVTLSCSPISGHRSVSWYQQTPGQGLQFLFEYFSETQRNKGNFPGRFSGRQFSNSRSEMNVSTLELGDSALYLCASSWVANTEAFFGQGTRLTVV.

The V call is TRBV28, the J call TRBJ2-7; D is possibly TRBD2 (6 bases). CDR3 size: 14 residues. Germline V lookup: CDR1 MDHEN, CDR2 SYDVKM. Trimming removed 3 bases at V and 0 bases at J, with 9 bases between. In nucleotides, the CDR3 is TGTGCCAGCAGTTTGTGGGGGGACTCCTACGAGCAGTACTTC. Residues: CASSLWGDSYEQYF.

This clonotype was observed at least ten times. The chain carries TRBV7-2 and TRBJ2-3; D might be TRBD2 (5 bases). V gave up 2 bases and J gave up 6 bases, with 15 bases separating them. The germline V gene encodes CDR1 SGHTA and CDR2 FQGNSA. This CDR3 comprises 15 residues. The CDR3 region has the DNA TGTGCCAGCAGCTTAAGCGGCCATTACGGGGATACGCAGTATTTT. Its translation is CASSLSGHYGDTQYF.

There are many counts of this clonotype. The V gene is TRBV28, the J gene TRBJ2-5; D remains unclear. The CDR3 covers 18 residues. CDR1 MDHEN and CDR2 SYDVKM come from the germline V gene. Trimming removed 1 base from V and 4 bases from J, with 22 bases in between. The CDR3 sequence: CASSLSARQPIKPETQYF. Here the CDR3 DNA reads TGTGCCAGCAGTTTATCCGCCCGGCAGCCAATAAAGCCAGAGACCCAGTACTTC.

The table lists this clonotype with a few counts. The gene calls are TRBV3-1 and TRBJ2-2; D is unresolved. The CDR3 spans 14 residues. Germline CDR1 reads LGHDT; CDR2 reads YNNKEL (reference sequence). The germline V and J ends were trimmed by 4 bases and 8 bases, with 14 bases remaining between them. The CDR3 DNA is TGTGCCAGCAGCCCATTCACCGGTGCGGGGGAGCTGTTTTTT. Translating it yields CASSPFTGAGELFF.

This clonotype was counted ten times or more. This chain uses TRBV5-6 with TRBJ2-3; tentative D call: TRBD2 (6 bases). V was pared by 0 bases and J by 7 bases, with 9 bases between. Germline V lookup: CDR1 SGHDT, CDR2 YYEEEE. The CDR3 totals 13 residues. CDR3 nucleotides: TGTGCCAGCAGCTTGGCCGCGGGGCATACGCAGTATTTT. Amino acids: CASSLAAGHTQYF.

Many counts were recorded for this clonotype. The chain joins TRBV7-8 to TRBJ2-1; 8 bases align to TRBD2. V was pared by 5 bases and J by 6 bases, with 9 bases of the junction left unmatched. This CDR3 has 15 residues. Germline CDR1 SGHVS, CDR2 FQNEAQ. The CDR3 bases are TGTGCCAGCAGCCCTTATACTAGCGGCACCAATGAGCAGTTCTTC. Translating it yields CASSPYTSGTNEQFF.

The chain recombines TRBV9 with TRBJ2-5; TRBD1 aligns across 7 bases. The trim removed 5 bases at V and 7 bases at J, leaving 14 bases unmatched. The CDR3 spans 15 residues. Germline-derived CDR1 and CDR2 are SGDLS and YYNGEE. CDR3 sequence reads: CASSDGQAPAGTQYF. The DNA for the CDR3 is TGTGCCAGCAGTGACGGACAGGCCCCTGCCGGGACCCAGTACTTC.

The gene calls are TRBV20-1 and TRBJ2-7; 7 nucleotides agree with TRBD2. The germline V gene encodes CDR1 DFQATT and CDR2 SNEGSKA (reference sequence). The J segment lost 6 bases and the V segment lost 6 bases, leaving 8 bases of the junction unmatched. The CDR3 has 12 residues. CDR3: CSAAGPSPEQYF. CDR3 nucleotide sequence: TGCAGTGCAGCGGGACCTTCACCCGAGCAGTACTTC.

This clonotype was observed at least ten times. The J gene is TRBJ1-2, the V gene TRBV5-6; no reliable D call. Germline CDR1 reads SGHDT; CDR2 reads YYEEEE. V was trimmed by 3 bases and J by 7 bases, leaving 10 bases between them. The CDR3 length is 12 residues. CDR3: CASSSYNSGYTF. CDR3 coding DNA: TGTGCCAGCAGCTCCTATAACAGTGGCTACACCTTC.

This clonotype occurred many times. This chain uses TRBV4-3 with TRBJ2-7; possible D gene TRBD2, 5 bases. Germline V CDR1 and CDR2: LGHNA, YSLEER. This CDR3 spans 16 amino acids. The V end was cut by 0 bases, the J end by 2 bases, with 14 bases between. CDR3 sequence: CASSQEWDSAAYEQYF. The CDR3 DNA reads as TGCGCCAGCAGCCAAGAGTGGGATAGCGCGGCCTACGAGCAGTACTTC.

This clonotype was found a few times. The chain uses TRBV4-3 and TRBJ1-1; 9 bases map to TRBD1. This CDR3 has 15 amino acids. V trimming: 2 bases; J trimming: 5 bases; junction bases outside the gene matches: 6. Germline CDR1 reads LGHNA; CDR2 reads YSLEER. CDR3 coding DNA: TGCGCCAGCAGCCAACCGGACAGGGGAAGGACTGAAGCTTTCTTT. It yields the protein CASSQPDRGRTEAFF.

This chain connects TRBV7-3 to TRBJ2-1; D is perhaps TRBD2 (5 bases). The CDR3 covers 19 residues. V lost 11 bases and J 0 bases, leaving 29 bases between the germline ends. In germline, CDR1 is SGHTA, CDR2 FQGTGA. Written as DNA, the CDR3 is TGTGCCTTCTGGGTAATGCCGAACGATAAAGGGAGCTCCTACAATGAGCAGTTCTTC. Its translation: CAFWVMPNDKGSSYNEQFF.

J is TRBJ1-5 and V is TRBV12-3 or TRBV12-4, with a tentative D call TRBD1 (5 bases). The CDR3 has 17 amino acids. V was cut by 2 bases and J by 6 bases, with 20 bases left in between. This CDR3 is CASSLWPLGGAGQPQHF. DNA for the CDR3: TGTGCCAGCAGTTTATGGCCCCTGGGCGGGGCGGGTCAGCCCCAGCATTTT.